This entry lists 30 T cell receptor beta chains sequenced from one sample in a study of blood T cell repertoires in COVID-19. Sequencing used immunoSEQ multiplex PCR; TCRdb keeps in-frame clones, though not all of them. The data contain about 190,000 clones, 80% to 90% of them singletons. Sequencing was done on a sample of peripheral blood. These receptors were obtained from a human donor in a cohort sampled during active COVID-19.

The CDR3 protein is CASSGQAYTEAFF. The CDR3 region has the DNA TGTGCCAGTTCCGGACAGGCGTACACTGAAGCTTTCTTT. The gene calls are TRBV6-6 and TRBJ1-1, with TRBD1 matching 7 bases. This CDR3 comprises 13 residues. V was pared by 9 bases and J by 3 bases, with 7 bases of the junction left unmatched. CDR1 is MNHNY and CDR2 is SVGAGI in the germline V gene (reference sequence).

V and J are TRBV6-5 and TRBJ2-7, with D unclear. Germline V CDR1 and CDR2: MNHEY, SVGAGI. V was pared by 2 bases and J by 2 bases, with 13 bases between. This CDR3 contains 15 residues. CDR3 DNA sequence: TGTGCCAGCAGTTACCAACCCGACGGAGCCTACGAGCAGTACTTC. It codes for CASSYQPDGAYEQYF.

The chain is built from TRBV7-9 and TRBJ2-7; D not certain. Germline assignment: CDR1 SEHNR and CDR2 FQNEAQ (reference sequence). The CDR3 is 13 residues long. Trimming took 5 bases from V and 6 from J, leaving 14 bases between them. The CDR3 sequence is CASSDDFTSEQYV. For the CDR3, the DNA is TGTGCCAGCAGCGATGACTTTACGAGCGAGCAGTACGTC.

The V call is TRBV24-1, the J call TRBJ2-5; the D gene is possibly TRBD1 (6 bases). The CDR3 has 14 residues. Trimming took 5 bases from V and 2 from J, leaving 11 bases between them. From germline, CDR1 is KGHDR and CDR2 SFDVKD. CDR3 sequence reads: CATSAPGQQETQYF. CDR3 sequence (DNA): TGTGCCACCAGTGCTCCAGGACAGCAAGAGACCCAGTACTTC.

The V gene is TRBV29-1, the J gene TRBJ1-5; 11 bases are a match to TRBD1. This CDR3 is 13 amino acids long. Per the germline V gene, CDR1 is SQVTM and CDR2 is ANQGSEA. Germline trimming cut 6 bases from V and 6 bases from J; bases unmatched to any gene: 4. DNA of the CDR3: TGCAGCGTGGGACAGGGGGTGGGTCAGCCCCAGCATTTT. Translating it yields CSVGQGVGQPQHF.

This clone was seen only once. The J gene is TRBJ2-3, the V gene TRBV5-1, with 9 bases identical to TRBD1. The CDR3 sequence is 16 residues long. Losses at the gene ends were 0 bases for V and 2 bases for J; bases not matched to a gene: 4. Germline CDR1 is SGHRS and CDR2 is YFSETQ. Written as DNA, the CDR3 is TGCGCCAGCAGCTTGGCTATACAGGGGGCCACAGATACGCAGTATTTT. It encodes CASSLAIQGATDTQYF.

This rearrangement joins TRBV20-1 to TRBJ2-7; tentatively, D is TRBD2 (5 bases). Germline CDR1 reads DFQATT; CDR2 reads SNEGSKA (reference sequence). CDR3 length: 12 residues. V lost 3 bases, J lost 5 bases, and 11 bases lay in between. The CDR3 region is CSASNGIDEQYF. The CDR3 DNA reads TGCAGTGCTAGTAACGGGATAGACGAGCAGTACTTC.

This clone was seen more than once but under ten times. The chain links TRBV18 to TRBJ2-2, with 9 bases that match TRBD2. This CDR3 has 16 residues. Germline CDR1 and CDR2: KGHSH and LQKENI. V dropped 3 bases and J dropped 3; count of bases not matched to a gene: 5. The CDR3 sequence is CASSPDSGRYTGELFF. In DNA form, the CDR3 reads TGTGCCAGCTCACCTGATAGCGGGAGATACACCGGGGAGCTGTTTTTT.

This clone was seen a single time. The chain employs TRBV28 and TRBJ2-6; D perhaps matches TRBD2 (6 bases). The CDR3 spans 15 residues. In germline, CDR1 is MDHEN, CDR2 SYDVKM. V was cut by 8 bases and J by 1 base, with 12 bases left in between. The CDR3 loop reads CASSTAGSGANVLTF. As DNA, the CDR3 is TGTGCCAGCTCCACTGCGGGGTCTGGGGCCAACGTCCTGACTTTC.

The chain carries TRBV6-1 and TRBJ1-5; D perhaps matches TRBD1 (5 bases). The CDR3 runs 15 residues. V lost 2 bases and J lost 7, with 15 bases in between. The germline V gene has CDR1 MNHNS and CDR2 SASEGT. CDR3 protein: CASSEQGSRNQPQHF. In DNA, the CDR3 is TGTGCCAGCAGTGAACAGGGTTCACGAAACCAGCCCCAGCATTTT.

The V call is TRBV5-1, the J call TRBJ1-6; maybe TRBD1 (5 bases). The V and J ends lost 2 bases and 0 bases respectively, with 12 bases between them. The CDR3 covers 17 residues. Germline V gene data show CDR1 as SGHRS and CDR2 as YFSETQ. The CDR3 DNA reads TGCGCCAGCAGCTTCCAGGGTGATAGCTCCTATAATTCACCCCTCCACTTT. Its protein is CASSFQGDSSYNSPLHF. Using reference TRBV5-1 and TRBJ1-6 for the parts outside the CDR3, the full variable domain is KAGVTQTPRYLIKTRGQQVTLSCSPISGHRSVSWYQQTPGQGLQFLFEYFSETQRNKGNFPGRFSGRQFSNSRSEMNVSTLELGDSALYLCASSFQGDSSYNSPLHFGNGTRLTVT.

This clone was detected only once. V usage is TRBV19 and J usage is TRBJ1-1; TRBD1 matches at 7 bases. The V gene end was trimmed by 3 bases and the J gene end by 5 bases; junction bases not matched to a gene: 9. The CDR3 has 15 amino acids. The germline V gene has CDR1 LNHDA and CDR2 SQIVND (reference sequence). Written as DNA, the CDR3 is TGTGCCAGTAGTATGACAGGGTCCGGTCATACTGAAGCTTTCTTT. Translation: CASSMTGSGHTEAFF.

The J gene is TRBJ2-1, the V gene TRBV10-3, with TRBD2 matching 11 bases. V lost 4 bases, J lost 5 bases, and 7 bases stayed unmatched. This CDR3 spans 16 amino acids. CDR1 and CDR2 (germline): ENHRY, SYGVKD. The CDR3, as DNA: TGTGCCATCAGTGGACTAGCGGGAATGGTTCACAATGAGCAGTTCTTC. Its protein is CAISGLAGMVHNEQFF.

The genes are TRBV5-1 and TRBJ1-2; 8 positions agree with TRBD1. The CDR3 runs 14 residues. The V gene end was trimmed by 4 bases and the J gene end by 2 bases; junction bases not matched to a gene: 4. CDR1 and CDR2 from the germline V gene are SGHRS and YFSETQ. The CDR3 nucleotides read TGCGCCAGCAGCACCAGACAGGGGAACTATGGCTACACCTTC. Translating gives CASSTRQGNYGYTF. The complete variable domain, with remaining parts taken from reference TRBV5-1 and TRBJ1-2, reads KAGVTQTPRYLIKTRGQQVTLSCSPISGHRSVSWYQQTPGQGLQFLFEYFSETQRNKGNFPGRFSGRQFSNSRSEMNVSTLELGDSALYLCASSTRQGNYGYTFGSGTRLTVV.

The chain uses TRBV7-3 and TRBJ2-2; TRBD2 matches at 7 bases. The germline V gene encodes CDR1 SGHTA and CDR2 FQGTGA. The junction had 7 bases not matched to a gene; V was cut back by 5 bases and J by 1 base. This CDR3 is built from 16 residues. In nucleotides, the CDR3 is TGTGCCAGCAGCCTCAATGGCGGGGGGAACACCGGGGAGCTGTTTTTT. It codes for CASSLNGGGNTGELFF.

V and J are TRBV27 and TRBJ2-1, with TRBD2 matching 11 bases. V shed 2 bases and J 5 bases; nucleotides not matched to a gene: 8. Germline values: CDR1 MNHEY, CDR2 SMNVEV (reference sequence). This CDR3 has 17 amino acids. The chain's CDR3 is CASSLKASGRIHNEQFF. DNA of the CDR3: TGTGCCAGCAGTTTAAAGGCTAGCGGGAGGATCCACAATGAGCAGTTCTTC.

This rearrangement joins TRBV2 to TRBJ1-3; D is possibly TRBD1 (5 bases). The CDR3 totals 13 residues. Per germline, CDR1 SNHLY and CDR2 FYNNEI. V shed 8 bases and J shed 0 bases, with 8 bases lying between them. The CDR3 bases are TGTGCCAGCCAGGGTCTCTCTGGAAACACCATATATTTT. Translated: CASQGLSGNTIYF.

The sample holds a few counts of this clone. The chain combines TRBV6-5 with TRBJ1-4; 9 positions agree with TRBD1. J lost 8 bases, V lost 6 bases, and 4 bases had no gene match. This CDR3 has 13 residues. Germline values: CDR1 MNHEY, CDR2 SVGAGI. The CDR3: CASRRTGDEKLFF. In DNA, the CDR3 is TGTGCCAGCAGGAGGACAGGGGACGAAAAACTGTTTTTT.

CDR3 nucleotide sequence: TGTGCCAGCAGCGAGGGGACAACTGGAAACACCATATATTTT. Translation gives CASSEGTTGNTIYF. The V and J genes are TRBV7-3 and TRBJ1-3, with D perhaps TRBD1 (6 bases). The CDR3 covers 14 residues. V lost 5 bases to trimming and J lost 2 bases, with 10 bases between them. Germline loops: CDR1 SGHTA, CDR2 FQGTGA. The whole variable domain, filled in from reference TRBV7-3 and TRBJ1-3, reads GAGVSQTPSNKVTEKGKYVELRCDPISGHTALYWYRQSLGQGPEFLIYFQGTGAADDSGLPNDRFFAVRPEGSVSTLKIQRTERGDSAVYLCASSEGTTGNTIYFGEGSWLTVV.

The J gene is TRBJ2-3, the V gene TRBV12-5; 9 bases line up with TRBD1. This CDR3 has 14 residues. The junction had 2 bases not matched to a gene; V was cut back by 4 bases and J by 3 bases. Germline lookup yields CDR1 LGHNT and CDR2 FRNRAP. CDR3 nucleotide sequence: TGTGCTAGTGGTTCTGGACAGGGGACAGATACGCAGTATTTT. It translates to CASGSGQGTDTQYF.

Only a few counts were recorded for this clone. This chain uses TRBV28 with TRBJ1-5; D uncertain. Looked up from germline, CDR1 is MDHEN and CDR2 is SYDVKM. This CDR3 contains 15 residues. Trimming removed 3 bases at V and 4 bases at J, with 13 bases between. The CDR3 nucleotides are TGTGCCAGCAGTTTTTTCCGAACGGGGAATCAGCCCCAGCATTTT. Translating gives CASSFFRTGNQPQHF. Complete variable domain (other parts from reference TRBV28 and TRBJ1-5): DVKVTQSSRYLVKRTGEKVFLECVQDMDHENMFWYRQDPGLGLRLIYFSYDVKMKEKGDIPEGYSVSREKKERFSLILESASTNQTSMYLCASSFFRTGNQPQHFGDGTRLSIL.

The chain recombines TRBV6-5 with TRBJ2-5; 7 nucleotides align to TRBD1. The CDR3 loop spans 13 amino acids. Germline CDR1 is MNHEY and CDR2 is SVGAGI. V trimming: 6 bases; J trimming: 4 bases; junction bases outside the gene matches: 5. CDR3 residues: CASRWTGAETQYF. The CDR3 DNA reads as TGTGCCAGCAGGTGGACAGGCGCAGAGACCCAGTACTTC.

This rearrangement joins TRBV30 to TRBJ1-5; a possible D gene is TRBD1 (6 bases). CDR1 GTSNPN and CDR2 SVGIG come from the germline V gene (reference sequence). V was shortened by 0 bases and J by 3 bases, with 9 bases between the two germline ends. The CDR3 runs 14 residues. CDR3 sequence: CAWSVGTLNQPQHF. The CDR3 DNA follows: TGTGCCTGGAGTGTCGGGACACTCAATCAGCCCCAGCATTTT.

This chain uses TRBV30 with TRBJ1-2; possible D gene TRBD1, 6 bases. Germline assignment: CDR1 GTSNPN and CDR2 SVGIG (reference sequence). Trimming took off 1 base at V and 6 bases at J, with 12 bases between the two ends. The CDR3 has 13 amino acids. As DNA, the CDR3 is TGTGCCTGGAGTGAACAGGGCTTCCATGGCTACACCTTC. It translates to CAWSEQGFHGYTF.

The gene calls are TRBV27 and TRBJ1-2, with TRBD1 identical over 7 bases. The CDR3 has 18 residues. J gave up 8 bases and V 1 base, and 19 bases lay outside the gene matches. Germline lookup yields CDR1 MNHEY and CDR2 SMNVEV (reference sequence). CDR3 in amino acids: CASSLFGDSPTLSGGYTF. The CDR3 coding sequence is TGTGCCAGCAGTTTATTTGGGGACAGCCCCACCCTTAGTGGGGGCTACACCTTC.

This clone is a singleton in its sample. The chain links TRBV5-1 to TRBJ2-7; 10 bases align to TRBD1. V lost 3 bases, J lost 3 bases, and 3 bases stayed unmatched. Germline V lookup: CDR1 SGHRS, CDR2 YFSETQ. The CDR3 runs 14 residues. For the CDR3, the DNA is TGCGCCAGCAGCTCGACAGGGGGCGTCTACGAGCAGTACTTC. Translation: CASSSTGGVYEQYF. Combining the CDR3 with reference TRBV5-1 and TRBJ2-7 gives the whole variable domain KAGVTQTPRYLIKTRGQQVTLSCSPISGHRSVSWYQQTPGQGLQFLFEYFSETQRNKGNFPGRFSGRQFSNSRSEMNVSTLELGDSALYLCASSSTGGVYEQYFGPGTRLTVT.

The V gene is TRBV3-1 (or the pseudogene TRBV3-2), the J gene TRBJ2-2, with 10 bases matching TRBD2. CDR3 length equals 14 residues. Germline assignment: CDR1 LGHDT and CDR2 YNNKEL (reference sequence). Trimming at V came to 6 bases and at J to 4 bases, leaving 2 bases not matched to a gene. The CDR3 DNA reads TGTGCCAGCAGTCCTAGCGGGGGCACCGGGGAGCTGTTTTTT. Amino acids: CASSPSGGTGELFF.

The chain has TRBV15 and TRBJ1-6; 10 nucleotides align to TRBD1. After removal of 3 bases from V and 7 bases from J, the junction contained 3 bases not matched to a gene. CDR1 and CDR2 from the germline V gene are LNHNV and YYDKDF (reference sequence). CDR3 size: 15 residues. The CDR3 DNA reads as TGTGCCACCAGCAGGGGGACAGGGGACAATTCACCCCTCCACTTT. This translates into CATSRGTGDNSPLHF. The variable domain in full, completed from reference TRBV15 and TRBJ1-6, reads DAMVIQNPRYQVTQFGKPVTLSCSQTLNHNVMYWYQQKSSQAPKLLFHYYDKDFNNEADTPDNFQSRRPNTSFCFLDIRSPGLGDTAMYLCATSRGTGDNSPLHFGNGTRLTVT.

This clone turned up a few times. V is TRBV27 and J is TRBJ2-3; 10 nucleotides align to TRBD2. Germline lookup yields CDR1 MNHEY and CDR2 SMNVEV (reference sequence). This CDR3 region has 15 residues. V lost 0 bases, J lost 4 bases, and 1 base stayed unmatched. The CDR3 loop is CASSLSSGRADTQYF. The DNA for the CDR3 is TGTGCCAGCAGTTTATCAAGCGGGAGGGCAGATACGCAGTATTTT.

For the CDR3, the DNA is TGTGCCAGCAGCCACACAACCGGGGAGCTGTTTTTT. Protein: CASSHTTGELFF. The V gene is TRBV11-3, the J gene TRBJ2-2; D unclear. V lost 5 bases to trimming and J lost 5 bases, with 6 bases between them. The CDR3 is 12 amino acids. CDR1 SGHNT and CDR2 YENEEA come from the germline V gene.